Included here is one T cell receptor (beta chain) sequence, with context. Its antigen has not been determined. The sample holds no much larger clone one base away, and base qualities are not on file. This sample was included in a study of CD8+ T cells in alopecia areata (dated by TCRdb to 2017 to 2018). Regarding the research as a whole: The study used high-throughput TCRbeta sequencing to examine T cell clonal expansion in alopecia areata, in both the C3H/HeJ mouse model and human patients. In humans, TCRbeta sequencing was performed on scalp tissue and on sorted CD4+ and CD8+ peripheral blood T cells from healthy controls and from patients with patchy or totalis/universalis alopecia areata. Clonality in the scalp was compared among normal scalp (n=4), patchy alopecia areata scalp (n=8), and alopecia totalis/universalis scalp (n=8). RNA was extracted with the PAXgene miRNA kit for fixed scalp, the miRNeasy kit for PBMCs, and the RNeasy kit for mouse skin. TCRbeta CDR3 regions were amplified by immunoSEQ multiplex PCR using 35 Vbeta forward and 13 Jbeta reverse primers. Broad study findings and their caveats: Compared with normal scalp, lesional scalp, particularly in alopecia totalis/universalis, had higher clonality and more expanded CD8+ clones, which suggests antigenic drive. Scalp TCR repertoire analysis is complicated because resident alphabeta T cells in normal human skin are also sequenced, whereas mouse skin is dominated by gammadelta T cells. TCR sequences shared between patients were less clear than in mice, possibly partly because of HLA diversity in the patient population.

Library method: the immunoSEQ multiplex PCR assay. RNA was extracted from all samples and reverse transcribed into cDNA as template for TCR sequencing. SuperScript III was used to make first-strand cDNA, primed with a 2:1 mix of oligo-dT and random hexamers. A synthetic immune receptor repertoire was used to assess amplification bias, and residual bias was removed computationally. As for the authors' bioinformatics: After raw reads were preprocessed to remove errors, the CDR3 was defined following IMGT conventions as running from the conserved cysteine to phenylalanine. Clonality was computed by normalizing Shannon entropy by log2 of the number of productive unique TCRs and subtracting the result from 1. CD4 or CD8 identity of scalp clones was inferred by cross-referencing scalp TCRbeta sequences with sorted blood CD4 and CD8 repertoires. Not all clones reach the TCRdb copy of this immuneACCESS table, which keeps in-frame sequences only. Checked studies attribute under half of the gap to unresolved V genes and leave the rest unexplained. V, J and clone size are those of that table, while D and trimming were read from the DNA. The sample data list a few hundred thousand clones, and roughly 50% of these were observed just once. About 5.3% of the sample belongs to the ten largest clones.

PBMCs were separated by density centrifugation and stained for CD3, CD4 and CD8, after which CD4+ and CD8+ T cells were sorted on a FACSAria. Scalp biopsies and blood samples were obtained from unaffected controls. The specimen was CD8+ T cells sorted from blood. The clonotype comes from a human donor in good health.

CDR3 sequence: CSVGHNYGYTF. The bases read TGCAGCGTTGGGCACAACTATGGCTACACCTTC. The rearranged chain carries TRBV29-1 and TRBJ1-2; the D gene assignment is ambiguous. At the junction V is shortened by 4 bases and J by 2 bases, with 5 bases in between. The CDR3 starts with the cysteine, ends with the phenylalanine, and has 11 residues. The only DNA kept is the CDR3, 33 bases in frame from the first base. Via the germline V gene, CDR1 is SQVTM and CDR2 ANQGSEA.